The rows below give T cell receptor beta chains drawn from one sample of a study of blood T cell repertoires in COVID-19. Profiled with immunoSEQ multiplex PCR; TCRdb holds only in-frame clones, not every one. The sample lists over 200,000 clones, approximately 90% occurring once. The sequenced sample was PBMCs or T cells enriched from blood (not recorded which). The receptors come from a man between 25 and 39 years old who had recovered from COVID-19. Both conserved end residues are part of each CDR3. D genes are given only for firm matches. Clone size is given for some rows only: seen once, a few or many times, or a class if the clone is expanded.

v_gene: TRBV7-2
abundance: NA
j_gene: TRBJ2-2
d_gene: NA
CDR3aa: CASSLSSGELFF
CDR3nt: TGTGCCAGCAGCCTCTCTTCCGGGGAGCTGTTTTTT

v_gene: TRBV28
abundance: large
j_gene: TRBJ1-1
d_gene: NA
CDR3aa: CASSFAGNTEAFF
CDR3nt: TGTGCCAGCAGTTTTGCCGGGAACACTGAAGCTTTCTTT

v_gene: TRBV7-9
abundance: NA
j_gene: TRBJ1-2
d_gene: TRBD1
CDR3aa: CASSPQPGQGPGYGYTF
CDR3nt: TGTGCCAGCAGCCCCCAGCCGGGACAGGGGCCAGGGTATGGCTACACCTTC

v_gene: TRBV2
abundance: NA
j_gene: TRBJ1-1
d_gene: NA
CDR3aa: CASIPTKEGRTEAFF
CDR3nt: TGTGCCAGCATCCCAACGAAGGAGGGGAGGACTGAAGCTTTCTTT

v_gene: TRBV7-2
abundance: NA
j_gene: TRBJ1-6
d_gene: NA
CDR3aa: CASSLATGRGAPLHF
CDR3nt: TGTGCCAGCAGCTTAGCAACTGGGAGGGGAGCACCCCTCCACTTT

v_gene: TRBV2
abundance: NA
j_gene: TRBJ1-6
d_gene: NA
CDR3aa: CASSDRGGYSPLHF
CDR3nt: TGTGCCAGCAGCGACAGAGGGGGTTATTCACCCCTCCACTTT

v_gene: TRBV6-6
abundance: NA
j_gene: TRBJ1-2
d_gene: NA
CDR3aa: CASSPSAYAPVVYGYTF
CDR3nt: TGTGCCAGCAGTCCCTCAGCGTACGCCCCGGTGGTCTATGGCTACACCTTC

v_gene: TRBV19
abundance: few
j_gene: TRBJ1-6
d_gene: NA
CDR3aa: CASLVPSIPVSKSRTYNSPLHF
CDR3nt: TGTGCCAGTTTGGTTCCCTCTATCCCGGTATCCAAGAGTCGTACCTATAATTCACCCCTCCACTTT

v_gene: TRBV9
abundance: few
j_gene: TRBJ1-6
d_gene: NA
CDR3aa: CASSLQYRTSYNSPLHF
CDR3nt: TGTGCCAGCAGCCTCCAGTACAGGACCTCGTATAATTCACCCCTCCACTTT

v_gene: TRBV30
abundance: NA
j_gene: TRBJ2-7
d_gene: NA
CDR3aa: CAWSPIPGAAYEQYF
CDR3nt: TGTGCCTGGAGCCCTATCCCAGGTGCCGCCTACGAGCAGTACTTC

v_gene: TRBV6-5
abundance: NA
j_gene: TRBJ1-1
d_gene: NA
CDR3aa: CASARPGVGAFF
CDR3nt: TGTGCCAGCGCCCGGCCGGGTGTCGGGGCTTTCTTT

v_gene: TRBV5-5
abundance: NA
j_gene: TRBJ2-7
d_gene: TRBD1
CDR3aa: CASSYTRQGIYEQYF
CDR3nt: TGTGCCAGCAGTTACACCCGACAGGGTATCTACGAGCAGTACTTC

v_gene: TRBV11-3
abundance: NA
j_gene: TRBJ2-1
d_gene: NA
CDR3aa: CASSSGKAGDEQFF
CDR3nt: TGTGCCAGCAGCTCGGGCAAGGCCGGGGATGAGCAGTTCTTC

v_gene: TRBV1
abundance: NA
j_gene: TRBJ2-7
d_gene: NA
CDR3aa: CTSSRKSRIYEQYF
CDR3nt: TGCACCAGCAGCCGAAAATCTAGAATCTACGAGCAGTACTTC

v_gene: TRBV30
abundance: NA
j_gene: TRBJ1-1
d_gene: TRBD1
CDR3aa: CAFDRGWAEAFF
CDR3nt: TGTGCCTTTGACAGGGGTTGGGCTGAAGCTTTCTTT

v_gene: TRBV7-9
abundance: once
j_gene: TRBJ2-1
d_gene: TRBD2
CDR3aa: CASSPGTKIFF
CDR3nt: TGTGCCAGCAGCCCCGGGACTAAGATTTTCTTC

v_gene: TRBV27
abundance: NA
j_gene: TRBJ1-2
d_gene: NA
CDR3aa: CASSLGGPDGYTF
CDR3nt: TGTGCCAGCAGCTTGGGGGGACCCGATGGCTACACCTTC

v_gene: TRBV12-3/TRBV12-4
abundance: NA
j_gene: TRBJ1-6
d_gene: TRBD1
CDR3aa: CASSRQGYALHF
CDR3nt: TGTGCCAGCAGTCGACAGGGGTATGCCCTCCACTTT

v_gene: TRBV6-5
abundance: NA
j_gene: TRBJ2-2
d_gene: NA
CDR3aa: CASSYSEGIDTGELFF
CDR3nt: TGTGCCAGCAGTTACTCGGAGGGGATTGACACCGGGGAGCTGTTTTTT

v_gene: TRBV19
abundance: NA
j_gene: TRBJ2-1
d_gene: TRBD1
CDR3aa: CASSRTGTGNNEQFF
CDR3nt: TGTGCCAGTAGTCGTACCGGGACAGGAAACAATGAGCAGTTCTTC

v_gene: TRBV14
abundance: NA
j_gene: TRBJ2-7
d_gene: NA
CDR3aa: CASSQDRYEQYF
CDR3nt: TGTGCCAGCAGCCAAGACAGGTACGAGCAGTACTTC

v_gene: TRBV25-1
abundance: NA
j_gene: TRBJ2-7
d_gene: NA
CDR3aa: CASSDQTYEQYF
CDR3nt: TGTGCCAGCAGTGACCAAACCTACGAGCAGTACTTC

v_gene: TRBV7-2
abundance: once
j_gene: TRBJ2-2
d_gene: TRBD2
CDR3aa: CASSLTTRGVGELFF
CDR3nt: TGTGCCAGCAGCTTAACTACGCGGGGGGTTGGGGAGCTGTTTTTT

v_gene: TRBV28
abundance: NA
j_gene: TRBJ1-1
d_gene: NA
CDR3aa: CASTVSGSNTEAFF
CDR3nt: TGTGCCAGCACCGTGAGTGGTTCAAACACTGAAGCTTTCTTT

v_gene: TRBV5-8
abundance: many
j_gene: TRBJ2-7
d_gene: TRBD2
CDR3aa: CASSLAPGLAGQYEQYF
CDR3nt: TGTGCCAGCAGCTTGGCCCCGGGACTAGCGGGGCAATACGAGCAGTACTTC

v_gene: TRBV7-3
abundance: NA
j_gene: TRBJ1-3
d_gene: NA
CDR3aa: CASSLMDAGTGNTIYF
CDR3nt: TGTGCCAGCAGCTTAATGGATGCGGGTACTGGAAACACCATATATTTT

v_gene: TRBV6-5
abundance: NA
j_gene: TRBJ1-1
d_gene: NA
CDR3aa: CASSPNGNTEAFF
CDR3nt: TGTGCCAGCAGTCCTAATGGGAACACTGAAGCTTTCTTT

v_gene: TRBV30
abundance: NA
j_gene: TRBJ1-2
d_gene: NA
CDR3aa: CALVTGFYGYTF
CDR3nt: TGTGCTCTCGTGACGGGGTTCTATGGCTACACCTTC

v_gene: TRBV28
abundance: NA
j_gene: TRBJ1-5
d_gene: NA
CDR3aa: CASTVSNQPQHF
CDR3nt: TGTGCCAGTACAGTTAGCAATCAGCCCCAGCATTTT

v_gene: TRBV19
abundance: NA
j_gene: TRBJ2-1
d_gene: NA
CDR3aa: CASIGQSSYNEQFF
CDR3nt: TGTGCCAGTATTGGGCAGAGCTCCTACAATGAGCAGTTCTTC

v_gene: TRBV6-6
abundance: NA
j_gene: TRBJ1-5
d_gene: NA
CDR3aa: CASSLFLPSNQPQHF
CDR3nt: TGTGCCAGCAGTTTATTTCTCCCGAGCAATCAGCCCCAGCATTTT

v_gene: TRBV30
abundance: NA
j_gene: TRBJ2-7
d_gene: NA
CDR3aa: CAWSVGRTAPFGYEQYF
CDR3nt: TGTGCCTGGAGCGTAGGTAGAACAGCACCCTTCGGATACGAGCAGTACTTC

v_gene: TRBV12-3/TRBV12-4
abundance: few
j_gene: TRBJ2-1
d_gene: NA
CDR3aa: CASSFATEQFF
CDR3nt: TGTGCCAGCAGTTTTGCCACAGAGCAGTTCTTC

v_gene: TRBV16
abundance: NA
j_gene: TRBJ1-5
d_gene: NA
CDR3aa: CASSQGGNQPQHF
CDR3nt: TGTGCCAGCAGCCAGGGCGGGAATCAGCCCCAGCATTTT

v_gene: TRBV5-4
abundance: NA
j_gene: TRBJ1-2
d_gene: TRBD1
CDR3aa: CAKPTRDRSWNYGYTF
CDR3nt: TGTGCCAAGCCCACCCGGGACAGGAGTTGGAACTATGGCTACACCTTC

v_gene: TRBV3-1/TRBV3-2
abundance: NA
j_gene: TRBJ1-2
d_gene: NA
CDR3aa: CASSQESRGSGYTF
CDR3nt: TGTGCCAGCAGCCAAGAAAGCAGGGGTAGTGGCTACACCTTC

v_gene: TRBV19
abundance: NA
j_gene: TRBJ1-1
d_gene: TRBD1
CDR3aa: CASSIDRGTEAFF
CDR3nt: TGTGCCAGTAGTATAGACAGGGGGACTGAAGCTTTCTTT

v_gene: TRBV4-2
abundance: NA
j_gene: TRBJ2-7
d_gene: NA
CDR3aa: CASSLELAAFEQYF
CDR3nt: TGTGCCAGCAGCTTGGAGCTAGCCGCCTTCGAGCAGTACTTC

v_gene: TRBV6-2/TRBV6-3
abundance: NA
j_gene: TRBJ2-5
d_gene: TRBD2
CDR3aa: CASSYLASGAPQGTQYF
CDR3nt: TGTGCCAGCAGTTACCTGGCTAGCGGCGCCCCCCAAGGAACCCAGTACTTC

v_gene: TRBV3-1/TRBV3-2
abundance: NA
j_gene: TRBJ1-1
d_gene: TRBD1
CDR3aa: CASSAEAGGAFF
CDR3nt: TGTGCCAGCAGCGCCGAAGCAGGGGGGGCTTTCTTT

v_gene: TRBV28
abundance: NA
j_gene: TRBJ1-2
d_gene: NA
CDR3aa: CASSWGREALYGYTF
CDR3nt: TGTGCCAGCAGTTGGGGAAGGGAGGCTCTCTATGGCTACACCTTC

v_gene: TRBV7-3
abundance: once
j_gene: TRBJ2-7
d_gene: NA
CDR3aa: CASSLSGSLSYEQYF
CDR3nt: TGTGCCAGCAGCTTAAGCGGGTCCTTATCCTACGAGCAGTACTTC